Detailed here is one TCR beta chain. TCRdb re-called the RT-PCR reads through MiXCR, storing one row per CDR3 protein. The sample includes 550,000 to 750,000 distinct CDR3 sequences, 11% to 15% seen only once; the top ten take about 3.6%. The sample was memory CD4+ T cells from blood. This clonotype originated in a female donor in good health, serving as a healthy control.

CDR3 sequence (DNA): TGTGCCAGCACTTCAGGGGGCAGGTACGAGCAGTACTTC. As protein: CASTSGGRYEQYF. The chain carries TRBV28 and TRBJ2-7, with TRBD1 matching over 8 bases. The CDR3 has 13 residues. V shed 7 bases, J shed 4 bases, and the junction held 6 bases outside the gene matches. Germline CDR1 MDHEN, CDR2 SYDVKM.